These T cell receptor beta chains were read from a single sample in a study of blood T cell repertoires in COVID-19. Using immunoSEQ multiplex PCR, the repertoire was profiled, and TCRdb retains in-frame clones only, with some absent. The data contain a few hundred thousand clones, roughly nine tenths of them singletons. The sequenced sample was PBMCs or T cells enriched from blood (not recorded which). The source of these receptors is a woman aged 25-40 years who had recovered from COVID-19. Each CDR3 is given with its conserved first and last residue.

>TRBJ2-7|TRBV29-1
CSVEVLAHSSGEQYF
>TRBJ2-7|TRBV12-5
CASGLPPGLRTSLGYEQYF
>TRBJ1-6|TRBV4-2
CASSQGQGSSYNSPLHF
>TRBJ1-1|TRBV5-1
CASRGPRTNTEAFF
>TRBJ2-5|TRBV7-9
CASSNSGQKETQYF
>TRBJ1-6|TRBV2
CATRGFGSPLHF
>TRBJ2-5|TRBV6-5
CASTRDRVGQETQYF
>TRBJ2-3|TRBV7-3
CASSPLFSTDTQYF
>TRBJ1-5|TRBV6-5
CASMPEGNQPQHF
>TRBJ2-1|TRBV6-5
CASEAGDAYNEQFF
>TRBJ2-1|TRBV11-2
CASSSRDRVFNNEQFF
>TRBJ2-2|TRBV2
CASSSLVGGGGELFF
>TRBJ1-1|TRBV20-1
CSAQRRTEAFF
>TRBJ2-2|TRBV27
CASSLLATGELFF
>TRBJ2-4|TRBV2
CASSDRQAGVAKNIQYF
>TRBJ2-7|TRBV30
CAWSLGTVGSYEQYF
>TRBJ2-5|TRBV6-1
CASSESRTSGRSRETQYF
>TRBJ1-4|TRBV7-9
CASSFLTGAPNEKLFF
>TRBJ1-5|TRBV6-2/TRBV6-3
CASSKDREGQPQHF
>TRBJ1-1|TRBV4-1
CASSQEPGKRTEAFF
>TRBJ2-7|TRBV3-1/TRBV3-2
CASSQDPPRGLGRRYEQYF
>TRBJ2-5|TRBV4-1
CASSQVGGASRETQYF
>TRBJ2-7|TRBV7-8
CASRRGQGPSYEQYF
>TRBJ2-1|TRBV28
CASSLGTGGGYNEQFF
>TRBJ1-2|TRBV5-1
CASSSDRQYGYTF
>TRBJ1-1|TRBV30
CAWIRARNTEAFF
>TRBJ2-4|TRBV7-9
CASSPPRGQGNIQYF
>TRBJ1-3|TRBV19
CASQQDRGNTIYF
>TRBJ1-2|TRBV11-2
CASSFVQAYGYTF